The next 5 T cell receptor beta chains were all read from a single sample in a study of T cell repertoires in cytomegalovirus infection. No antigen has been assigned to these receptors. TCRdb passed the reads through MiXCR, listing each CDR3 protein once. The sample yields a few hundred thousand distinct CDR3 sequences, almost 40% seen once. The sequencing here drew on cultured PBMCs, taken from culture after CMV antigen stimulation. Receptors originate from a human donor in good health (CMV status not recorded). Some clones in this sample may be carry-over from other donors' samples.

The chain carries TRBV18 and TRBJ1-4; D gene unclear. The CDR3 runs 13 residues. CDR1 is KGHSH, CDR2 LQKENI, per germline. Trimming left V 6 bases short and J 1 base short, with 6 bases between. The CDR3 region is CASSSGTNEKLFF. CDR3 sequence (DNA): TGTGCCAGCTCGTCGGGAACTAATGAAAAACTGTTTTTT.

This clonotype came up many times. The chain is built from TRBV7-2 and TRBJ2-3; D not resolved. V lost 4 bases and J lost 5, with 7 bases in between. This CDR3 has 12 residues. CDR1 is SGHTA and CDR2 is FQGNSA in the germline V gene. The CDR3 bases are TGTGCCAGCAGCTCACCGGGAGATACGCAGTATTTT. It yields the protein CASSSPGDTQYF. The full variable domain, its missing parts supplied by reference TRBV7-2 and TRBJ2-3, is GAGVSQSPSNKVTEKGKDVELRCDPISGHTALYWYRQSLGQGLEFLIYFQGNSAPDKSGLPSDRFSAERTGGSVSTLTIQRTQQEDSAVYLCASSSPGDTQYFGPGTRLTVL.

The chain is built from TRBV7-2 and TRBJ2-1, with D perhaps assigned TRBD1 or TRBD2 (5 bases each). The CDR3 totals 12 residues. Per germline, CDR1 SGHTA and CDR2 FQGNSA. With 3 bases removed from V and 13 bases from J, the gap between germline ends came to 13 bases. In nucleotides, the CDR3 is TGTGCCAGCAGCTTCACGGGGCAATCCCAGTTCTTC. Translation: CASSFTGQSQFF.

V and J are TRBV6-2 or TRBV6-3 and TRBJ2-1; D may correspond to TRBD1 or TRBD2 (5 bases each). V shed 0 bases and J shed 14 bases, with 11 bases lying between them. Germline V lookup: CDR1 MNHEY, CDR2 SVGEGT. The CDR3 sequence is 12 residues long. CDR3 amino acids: CASSYSTGPKFF. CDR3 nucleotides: TGTGCCAGCAGTTACTCTACGGGGCCCAAGTTCTTC.

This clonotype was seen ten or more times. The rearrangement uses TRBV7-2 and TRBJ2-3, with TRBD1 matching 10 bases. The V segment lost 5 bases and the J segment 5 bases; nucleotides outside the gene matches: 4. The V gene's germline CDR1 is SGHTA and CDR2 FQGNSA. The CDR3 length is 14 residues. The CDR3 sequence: CASSRDRGRDTQYF. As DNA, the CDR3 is TGTGCCAGCAGCAGGGACAGGGGAAGAGATACGCAGTATTTT.